This T cell receptor beta chain was sequenced during a study of blood T cell repertoires in COVID-19 (dated by TCRdb to 2020 to 2021). About the investigation overall: Samples covering the acute and convalescent phases of COVID-19 were provided by collaborators in the United States, Italy and Spain. The material from the prospective study consisted of cDNA or gDNA derived from T cells, B-cell-depleted T cells, or PBMCs. Deeply sampled blood TCRbeta repertoires from subjects exposed to, actively infected with, or recovered from COVID-19 were included in the dataset. A de-identified subject ID, COVID-19 status, age in years and sex were almost always included in the sample metadata. The samples were drawn from two sources: the first 160 participants of the ongoing ImmuneRACE study, and 1,000 to 1,500 subjects contributed by 6 global collaborators. The repertoires were released in a freely available public database intended as a resource for research on the immune response to SARS-CoV-2. Where HLA class I and class II types were available, the types were taken from metadata supplied by the sample provider, not from assay-based typing. Results the study describes overall, beyond this receptor: How much clinical and demographic metadata was included differed by source and by participant, and the metadata was provided uncurated.

A remark on this clone: Its cognate antigen has yet to be identified. There are no base qualities to consult, and no much larger clone falls within one base.

One collaborating source in Seattle enrolled patients while the patients were actively infected and followed the patients over time throughout the course of disease. Collaborating institutions collected whole blood in K2EDTA tubes following their own protocols. Collaborator samples were shipped for TCRbeta analysis as frozen whole blood, isolated PBMCs, or DNA extracted from either sample type. CDR1 is given as SGDLS and CDR2 as YYNGEE, both from the germline V gene. From cysteine to phenylalanine, the CDR3 is 14 amino acids long. Left in the record is the CDR3 DNA by itself, 42 bases read in frame from the first base. The junction shows trimming of 7 bases on V and 0 bases on J, plus 10 bases between the germline ends. TCRbeta CDR3 regions were amplified from genomic DNA using the immunoSEQ Assay, a bias-controlled multiplex PCR. Regarding the original processing steps: Nucleated cell counts per sample were estimated from amplification of reference gene primers within the assay. To quantify the absolute abundance of each unique TCRbeta CDR3 rearrangement, sequence reads were collapsed and filtered. For each sample, productive Simpson clonality was calculated by taking the square root of Simpson's diversity index across productive rearrangements. TCRdb mirrors the immuneACCESS table, restricted to in-frame sequences. Some clones are absent from its copies; in checked studies, under half trace to an unresolved V gene, and the reason for the others is unknown. Clone size and V and J calls were adopted from that table, with D and trimming inferred from the DNA. This sample holds 200,000 to 250,000 clones; 84% were observed only once. Clones ranked in the top ten supply approximately 8% of the sample.

This receptor was taken from a woman of 80 years or more with COVID-19, enrolled during active disease. This receptor chain uses TRBV9 and TRBJ2-2; the D gene cannot be named for sure. The specimen sequenced was peripheral blood. The CDR3 has the sequence CASRPRSNTGELFF. The DNA reads TGTGCCAGCCGCCCCCGGTCGAACACCGGGGAGCTGTTTTTT.